A single sample gave rise to the 8 T cell receptor beta chains below, sequenced in a study of blood T cells in healthy people across ages. A J-beta primer mix and a sample-barcoded 5' primer were used in a second PCR of about 7 to 12 cycles. MiXCR, run by TCRdb on the 5' RACE reads, gives a single entry per CDR3 protein. The profile shows 1.5 million to 2 million distinct CDR3 sequences, under 30% of them singletons. The specimen was blood. The receptor set was obtained from a woman aged 25 to 39 in good health.

In regard to this clonotype: At one end the junction does not follow the germline gene, possibly because of a read error. The chain recombines TRBV7-7 with TRBJ2-3; 10 bases line up with TRBD1. The CDR3 has 16 amino acids. Per the germline V gene, CDR1 is SSHAT and CDR2 is FNYEAQ (reference sequence). The CDR3 coding sequence is TGTGTCAGCAGCTTAGGGAGGACAGGGGGTCCGGATACGCAGTATTTT. It is translated as CVSSLGRTGGPDTQYF.

CDR3 protein: CASSLSVGGGELFF. CDR3 in DNA: TGCGCCAGCAGCTTGTCAGTCGGAGGCGGGGAGCTGTTTTTT. The chain is built from TRBV5-1 and TRBJ2-2; the D gene is possibly TRBD2 (5 bases). The CDR3 extends over 14 amino acids. CDR1 and CDR2 from the germline V gene are SGHRS and YFSETQ. V was pared by 1 base and J by 7 bases, with 11 bases between. Drawing the rest from reference TRBV5-1 and TRBJ2-2, the complete variable domain is KAGVTQTPRYLIKTRGQQVTLSCSPISGHRSVSWYQQTPGQGLQFLFEYFSETQRNKGNFPGRFSGRQFSNSRSEMNVSTLELGDSALYLCASSLSVGGGELFFGEGSRLTVL.

The genes are TRBV6-5 and TRBJ1-2; D gene uncertain. Trimming took off 0 bases at V and 1 base at J, with 6 bases between the two ends. The CDR3 covers 14 residues. Germline CDR1 and CDR2: MNHEY and SVGAGI. The CDR3 is CASSYSNGNYGYTF. The CDR3 DNA is TGTGCCAGCAGTTACTCGAATGGTAACTATGGCTACACCTTC.

This clonotype was counted between two and nine times. The CDR3 DNA sequence: TGTGCCAGCAGCTTAGCGACAGACCGCTCCTACGAGCAGTACTTC. Amino acids: CASSLATDRSYEQYF. The chain couples TRBV7-2 to TRBJ2-7; D is possibly TRBD1 (5 bases). Germline CDR1 is SGHTA and CDR2 is FQGNSA. V shed 0 bases and J shed 0 bases, with 9 bases lying between them. The CDR3 is 15 amino acids.

This clonotype occurred a few times. The CDR3 sequence: CASMGGGAQYF. CDR3 nucleotide sequence: TGTGCCAGCATGGGCGGGGGTGCGCAGTATTTT. The chain recombines TRBV27 with TRBJ2-3, with 7 bases aligning to TRBD2. V shed 7 bases, J shed 10 bases, and the junction held 5 bases outside the gene matches. Germline V gene sequence: CDR1 MNHEY, CDR2 SMNVEV (reference sequence). The CDR3 totals 11 residues.

The chain couples TRBV12-3 or TRBV12-4 to TRBJ2-3, with a tentative D call TRBD2 (5 bases). V lost 3 bases, J lost 3 bases, and 13 bases lay in between. CDR3 length equals 15 residues. The CDR3 coding sequence is TGTGCCAGCAGTTTTTTGAGCCGGGGTACAGATACGCAGTATTTT. Residues: CASSFLSRGTDTQYF.

The chain couples TRBV7-3 to TRBJ2-4, with a tentative D call TRBD2 (6 bases). V was pared by 5 bases and J by 4 bases, with 9 bases between. Germline lookup yields CDR1 SGHTA and CDR2 FQGTGA. The CDR3 loop spans 13 amino acids. DNA of the CDR3: TGTGCCAGCAGCCCACGGGGGAAAAACATTCAGTACTTC. Residues: CASSPRGKNIQYF.

This clonotype was found many times. J is TRBJ2-5 and V is TRBV2; tentatively, D is TRBD1 or TRBD2 (5 bases each). Germline V gene lookup returns CDR1 SNHLY and CDR2 FYNNEI. CDR3 size: 13 residues. V lost 6 bases, J lost 2 bases, and 10 bases lay in between. The CDR3 nucleotides are TGTGCCAGCAGGGGGGACCCACAAGAGACCCAGTACTTC. Residues: CASRGDPQETQYF.